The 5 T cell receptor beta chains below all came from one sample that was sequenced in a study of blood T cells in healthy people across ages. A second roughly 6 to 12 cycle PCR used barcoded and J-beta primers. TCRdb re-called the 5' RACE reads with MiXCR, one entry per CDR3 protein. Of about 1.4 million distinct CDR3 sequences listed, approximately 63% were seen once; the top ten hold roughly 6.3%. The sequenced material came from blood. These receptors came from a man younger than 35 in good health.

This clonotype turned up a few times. CDR3 residues: CASSLGARDGYTF. The CDR3, as DNA: TGCGCCAGCAGCTTGGGGGCAAGGGATGGCTACACCTTC. V is TRBV5-1 and J is TRBJ1-2; D is ambiguous. Trimming pared 0 bases from V and 6 bases from J, leaving 9 bases between. The CDR3 totals 13 residues. Germline loops: CDR1 SGHRS, CDR2 YFSETQ.

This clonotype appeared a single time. The CDR3 loop is CASITGQGTDTQYF. CDR3 nucleotides: TGTGCCAGCATCACTGGACAGGGCACAGATACGCAGTATTTT. The genes are TRBV7-9 and TRBJ2-3; TRBD1 matches at 7 bases. CDR1 and CDR2 from the germline V gene are SEHNR and FQNEAQ (reference sequence). The CDR3 contains 14 residues. V trimming: 7 bases; J trimming: 1 base; junction bases outside the gene matches: 5.

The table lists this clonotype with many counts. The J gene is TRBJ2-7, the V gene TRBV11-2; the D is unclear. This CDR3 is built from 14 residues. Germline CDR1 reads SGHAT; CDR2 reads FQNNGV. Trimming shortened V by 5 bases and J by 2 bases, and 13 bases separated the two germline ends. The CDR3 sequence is CASSPLPGPYEQYF. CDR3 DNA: TGTGCCAGCAGCCCCCTCCCCGGCCCCTACGAGCAGTACTTC.

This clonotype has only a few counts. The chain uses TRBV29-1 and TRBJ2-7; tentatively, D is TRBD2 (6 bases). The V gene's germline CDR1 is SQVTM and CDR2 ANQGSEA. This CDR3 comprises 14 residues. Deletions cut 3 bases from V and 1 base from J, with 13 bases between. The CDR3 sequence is CSVDGGSESYEQYF. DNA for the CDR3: TGCAGCGTTGATGGGGGGAGCGAATCCTACGAGCAGTACTTC.

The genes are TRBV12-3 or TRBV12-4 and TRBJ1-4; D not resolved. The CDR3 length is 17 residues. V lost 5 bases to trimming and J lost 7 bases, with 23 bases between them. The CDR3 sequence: CASSLRERVLMGEKLFF. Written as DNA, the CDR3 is TGTGCCAGCAGTCTCCGCGAGCGGGTGCTGATGGGTGAAAAACTGTTTTTT.